Presented here are 27 T cell receptor beta chains from one specimen sequenced in a study of Ad26.COV2.S vaccination and SARS-CoV-2 variants. Treatment described: roughly 18 received Ad26.COV2.S at low or high dose, single or two shots; about five received placebo; per-sample allocation not given. Sample collection was performed on day 63 after the first vaccine or placebo injection. The repertoire was sequenced with immunoSEQ multiplex PCR; TCRdb's copy has only in-frame clones and lacks some. The sample contains roughly 510,000 clones, roughly 87% of which appear only once. The source material was peripheral blood, sampled in a trial of Ad26.COV2.S vaccine versus placebo. Source of these receptors: a person aged 18-60 years who received the Ad26.COV2.S COVID-19 vaccine or a placebo.

The V call is TRBV10-1, the J call TRBJ1-1; D may be TRBD1 (6 bases). The length of the CDR3 is 16 residues. V lost 3 bases and J 1 base, leaving 15 bases between the germline ends. CDR1 and CDR2 (germline): WNHNN, SYGVQD (reference sequence). CDR3 protein: CASSDDRPGGNTEAFF. The CDR3 DNA reads TGCGCCAGCAGTGACGACAGGCCGGGTGGGAACACTGAAGCTTTCTTT.

This rearrangement joins TRBV4-1 to TRBJ2-1; D is uncertain. Germline lookup yields CDR1 MGHRA and CDR2 YSYEKL. V was pared by 1 base and J by 5 bases, with 6 bases between. CDR3 length equals 13 residues. CDR3 region: CASSQALHNEQFF. CDR3 coding DNA: TGCGCCAGCAGCCAAGCTCTACACAATGAGCAGTTCTTC.

The V call is TRBV6-5, the J call TRBJ1-2, with D possibly being TRBD1 (5 bases). Per the germline V gene, CDR1 is MNHEY and CDR2 is SVGAGI. The V gene lost 7 bases and the J gene lost 4 bases, with 16 bases spanning the gap. The CDR3 totals 14 residues. The CDR3, as DNA: TGTGCCAGCACTCCCCGTGGGGGGGGCTATGGCTACACCTTC. Amino acid sequence: CASTPRGGGYGYTF.

The chain uses TRBV9 and TRBJ2-7; D not certain. The length of the CDR3 is 12 residues. Trimming stripped 3 bases from V and 6 bases from J, with 10 bases between. In germline, CDR1 is SGDLS, CDR2 YYNGEE. The CDR3 nucleotides are TGTGCCAGCAGCGCCACAAGTTCCGAGCAGTACTTC. Its translation is CASSATSSEQYF.

Here the CDR3 DNA reads TGTGCCAGCAGTTTAGGGGGACAGGGCTACGAGCAGTACTTC. Its translation: CASSLGGQGYEQYF. The chain carries TRBV28 and TRBJ2-7, with TRBD1 matching over 9 bases. V trimming: 2 bases; J trimming: 3 bases; junction bases outside the gene matches: 2. Per the germline V gene, CDR1 is MDHEN and CDR2 is SYDVKM. The CDR3 covers 14 residues.

This clone was counted a few times. V usage is TRBV9 and J usage is TRBJ2-6; TRBD1 or TRBD2 may be the D gene (5 bases each). Germline lookup yields CDR1 SGDLS and CDR2 YYNGEE. This CDR3 is 18 amino acids long. The ends were cut back, 2 bases at V and 0 bases at J, with 15 bases in the middle. In nucleotides, the CDR3 is TGTGCCAGCAGCGTGAGCCCGATTGGGACCTCTGGGGCCAACGTCCTGACTTTC. This encodes CASSVSPIGTSGANVLTF.

The chain is built from TRBV27 and TRBJ1-6; tentative D call: TRBD1 (5 bases). The V gene's germline CDR1 is MNHEY and CDR2 SMNVEV (reference sequence). This CDR3 has 13 amino acids. V lost 2 bases to trimming and J lost 11 bases, with 10 bases between them. The CDR3 DNA sequence: TGTGCCAGCAGTTTACCCGGGGCGACACCCCTCCACTTT. This gives the protein CASSLPGATPLHF.

Concerning this clone itself: Other DNA sequences within the sample encode an identical CDR3. This chain links TRBV5-1 with TRBJ2-6; D may be TRBD1 or TRBD2 (5 bases each). The CDR3 runs 15 residues. The V and J ends lost 0 bases and 4 bases respectively, with 8 bases between them. Per germline, CDR1 SGHRS and CDR2 YFSETQ. The CDR3 region is CASSLGGTGANVLTF. The CDR3 DNA is TGCGCCAGCAGCTTGGGAGGGACCGGGGCCAACGTCCTGACTTTC.

The chain joins TRBV12-3 or TRBV12-4 to TRBJ1-5; D may be TRBD1 (6 bases). V lost 9 bases to trimming and J lost 5 bases, with 14 bases between them. The CDR3 spans 13 residues. CDR3 in amino acids: CASGGRAYQPQHF. The CDR3 DNA is TGTGCCAGTGGGGGCAGGGCCTATCAGCCCCAGCATTTT.

The rearrangement links TRBV5-4 to TRBJ2-7; TRBD2 matches 9 bases. Germline lookup yields CDR1 SGHNT and CDR2 YYREEE (reference sequence). V lost 4 bases and J lost 3; bases outside the gene matches: 14. CDR3 length: 17 residues. CDR3: CASSPTPLAGPVYEQYF. Here the CDR3 DNA reads TGTGCCAGCAGCCCCACCCCGCTAGCGGGGCCTGTCTACGAGCAGTACTTC.

The genes are TRBV3-1 (or the pseudogene TRBV3-2) and TRBJ2-7; D ambiguous. The CDR3 contains 13 residues. Trimming pared 1 base from V and 5 bases from J, leaving 9 bases between. Germline V gives CDR1 LGHDT, CDR2 YNNKEL (reference sequence). The CDR3 region is CASSQVRGNEQYF. The CDR3 DNA follows: TGTGCCAGCAGCCAAGTCCGTGGGAACGAGCAGTACTTC.

The chain carries TRBV7-9 and TRBJ2-2; 7 bases are a match to TRBD1. The CDR3 runs to 15 residues. The V and J ends lost 4 bases and 1 base, in that order; junction bases with no gene match: 3. The germline CDR1 and CDR2 sequences are SEHNR and FQNEAQ (reference sequence). The CDR3 bases are TGTGCCAGCAGCTCGTGGACAGGGAACACCGGGGAGCTGTTTTTT. Protein sequence: CASSSWTGNTGELFF.

This chain uses TRBV2 with TRBJ2-6; TRBD1 matches 9 bases. The V gene's germline CDR1 is SNHLY and CDR2 FYNNEI. V was clipped by 7 bases and J by 4 bases; unmatched bases: 5. The CDR3 spans 15 residues. CDR3 protein: CASTRDRAGANVLTF. The CDR3 DNA reads TGTGCCAGCACCAGGGACAGGGCAGGGGCCAACGTCCTGACTTTC.

V usage is TRBV11-2 and J usage is TRBJ2-2, with D possibly TRBD2 on 6 matching bases. This CDR3 is 16 amino acids long. Trimming stripped 1 base from V and 6 bases from J, with 15 bases between. Germline V gene sequence: CDR1 SGHAT, CDR2 FQNNGV. The CDR3 protein is CASSLAVGTDSGELFF. In DNA, the CDR3 is TGTGCCAGCAGCTTAGCGGTAGGGACTGATTCCGGGGAGCTGTTTTTT.

The gene calls are TRBV28 and TRBJ2-2, with TRBD2 identical over 8 bases. This CDR3 contains 18 residues. Trimming cost V 7 bases and J 7 bases; bases outside gene matches: 20. From germline, CDR1 is MDHEN and CDR2 SYDVKM. The CDR3 here is CASTPQLLGTSLFGELFF. The CDR3 region has the DNA TGTGCCAGCACCCCTCAGCTTTTGGGGACTAGTCTGTTCGGGGAGCTGTTTTTT. The full variable domain, its missing parts supplied by reference TRBV28 and TRBJ2-2, is DVKVTQSSRYLVKRTGEKVFLECVQDMDHENMFWYRQDPGLGLRLIYFSYDVKMKEKGDIPEGYSVSREKKERFSLILESASTNQTSMYLCASTPQLLGTSLFGELFFGEGSRLTVL.

This chain joins TRBV3-1 (or the pseudogene TRBV3-2) and TRBJ2-5, with a weak D call TRBD1 (6 bases). This CDR3 spans 15 amino acids. Trimming shortened V by 1 base and J by 5 bases, and 14 bases separated the two germline ends. The V gene's germline CDR1 is LGHDT and CDR2 YNNKEL (reference sequence). CDR3 loop: CASSQARSQGETQYF. The CDR3 DNA is TGTGCCAGCAGCCAAGCGCGGAGTCAGGGGGAGACCCAGTACTTC.

V is TRBV18 and J is TRBJ2-7, with 12 bases lining up with TRBD1. The V and J ends lost 3 bases and 6 bases, in that order; junction bases with no gene match: 3. Germline V gene lookup returns CDR1 KGHSH and CDR2 LQKENI. The CDR3 covers 14 residues. The CDR3 nucleotides are TGTGCCAGCTCACCGGGACAGGGGGCGGGCGAGCAGTACTTC. Its translation: CASSPGQGAGEQYF.

The chain joins TRBV30 to TRBJ2-5, with D unresolved. The CDR3 length is 12 residues. V was shortened by 3 bases and J by 5 bases, with 10 bases between the two germline ends. Germline V lookup: CDR1 GTSNPN, CDR2 SVGIG (reference sequence). This CDR3 reads CAWRKGRETQYF. The CDR3 DNA follows: TGTGCCTGGAGGAAGGGCCGGGAGACCCAGTACTTC.

The gene calls are TRBV28 and TRBJ1-4; no definite D call. With 5 bases removed from V and 7 bases from J, the gap between germline ends came to 5 bases. CDR1 MDHEN and CDR2 SYDVKM come from the germline V gene. CDR3 size: 11 residues. The CDR3, as DNA: TGTGCCAGCAGTCCCTTTGAAAAACTGTTTTTT. It specifies CASSPFEKLFF.

The chain uses TRBV11-2 and TRBJ2-3; 9 nucleotides line up with TRBD2. V lost 2 bases and J lost 6; bases outside the gene matches: 3. The germline V gene has CDR1 SGHAT and CDR2 FQNNGV. The CDR3 covers 14 residues. The CDR3 DNA reads as TGTGCCAGCAGCTTATTAGCGGGAGCCGATACGCAGTATTTT. It encodes CASSLLAGADTQYF.

The gene calls are TRBV6-5 and TRBJ2-5; the D gene is possibly TRBD1 (6 bases). The germline gives CDR1 MNHEY, CDR2 SVGAGI. The CDR3 extends over 14 amino acids. With 2 bases removed from V and 5 bases from J, the gap between germline ends came to 12 bases. The CDR3 sequence is CASSYRGQGETQYF. The CDR3 coding sequence is TGTGCCAGCAGTTACAGGGGACAAGGGGAGACCCAGTACTTC.

This clone was recorded once. The chain has TRBV6-6 and TRBJ1-5, with D unresolved. Germline CDR1 reads MNHNY; CDR2 reads SVGAGI (reference sequence). V dropped 6 bases and J dropped 4 bases, with 7 bases sitting between them. The CDR3 loop spans 12 amino acids. The CDR3 sequence: CASRDGNQPQHF. In nucleotides, the CDR3 is TGTGCCAGCAGGGACGGAAATCAGCCCCAGCATTTT.

J is TRBJ2-5 and V is TRBV2; 8 bases align to TRBD2. Germline V gene sequence: CDR1 SNHLY, CDR2 FYNNEI. Losses at the gene ends were 4 bases for V and 4 bases for J; bases not matched to a gene: 11. This CDR3 has 16 amino acids. The DNA for the CDR3 is TGTGCCAGCAGTGGGATAGCGGGAAGTGTAGGAGAGACCCAGTACTTC. Translating it yields CASSGIAGSVGETQYF.

Remarks on this clone: This sample includes further DNA sequences coding for the same CDR3. V and J are TRBV19 and TRBJ2-1; 8 positions agree with TRBD2. CDR1 and CDR2 from the germline V gene are LNHDA and SQIVND (reference sequence). The CDR3 has 12 amino acids. The V gene end was trimmed by 7 bases and the J gene end by 6 bases; junction bases not matched to a gene: 2. The CDR3 spells CASTAGANEQFF. The CDR3 DNA reads as TGTGCCAGTACAGCGGGAGCCAATGAGCAGTTCTTC.

The genes are TRBV13 and TRBJ1-3; no reliable D call. Trimming shortened V by 5 bases and J by 5 bases, and 7 bases separated the two germline ends. In germline, CDR1 is PRHDT, CDR2 FYEKMQ (reference sequence). CDR3 length equals 12 residues. The CDR3 DNA reads TGTGCCAGCAGCCTAACCCGAAACACCATATATTTT. Its translation is CASSLTRNTIYF.

This chain connects TRBV19 to TRBJ1-5, with a weak D call TRBD1 (5 bases). The CDR3 has 15 amino acids. Germline assignment: CDR1 LNHDA and CDR2 SQIVND (reference sequence). The germline V and J ends were trimmed by 1 base and 3 bases, with 10 bases remaining between them. In nucleotides, the CDR3 is TGTGCCAGTAGTATAGTGGGGACTCACAATCAGCCCCAGCATTTT. Encoded protein: CASSIVGTHNQPQHF.

The V and J genes are TRBV5-1 and TRBJ1-1, with a weak D call TRBD1 (6 bases). V lost 3 bases, J lost 3 bases, and 12 bases lay in between. This CDR3 has 14 residues. Germline assignment: CDR1 SGHRS and CDR2 YFSETQ. CDR3 coding DNA: TGCGCCAGCAGCTGGGGGGCCAGGGACACTGAAGCTTTCTTT. This gives the protein CASSWGARDTEAFF.